These 8 T cell receptor beta chains share one sample of origin, sequenced in a study of blood T cell repertoires in COVID-19 (dated by TCRdb to the early 2020s). To prepare the library, the immunoSEQ multiplex PCR assay was applied. TCRdb retrieved this table from immuneACCESS and kept in-frame rearrangements only. Not all clones are present; in checked studies, unresolved V genes account for under half, and no reason is known for the remainder. In this sample the table shows around 100,000 clones, 80% to 90% of which occur a single time. The ten largest clones add up to roughly 1.7% of the sample. Sequencing input: peripheral blood. The receptors were sampled from a man older than 75 with acute or convalescent COVID-19.

The chain carries TRBV28 and TRBJ2-4, with D possibly TRBD2 on 5 matching bases. V shed 6 bases and J shed 12 bases, with 12 bases lying between them. Germline CDR1 reads MDHEN; CDR2 reads SYDVKM. CDR3 length equals 11 residues. The CDR3 sequence: CASRDLRAQYF. For the CDR3, the DNA is TGTGCCAGCAGGGACTTAAGGGCTCAGTACTTC.

The gene calls are TRBV19 and TRBJ2-1; TRBD2 matches 8 bases. V was pared by 11 bases and J by 0 bases, with 9 bases of the junction left unmatched. CDR3 length: 15 residues. Germline CDR1 and CDR2: LNHDA and SQIVND (reference sequence). CDR3 loop: CAVTSGSSSYNEQFF. The CDR3 coding sequence is TGTGCCGTCACTAGCGGATCAAGCTCCTACAATGAGCAGTTCTTC. Variable domain in full (rest from reference TRBV19 and TRBJ2-1): DGGITQSPKYLFRKEGQNVTLSCEQNLNHDAMYWYRQDPGQGLRLIYYSQIVNDFQKGDIAEGYSVSREKKESFPLTVTSAQKNPTAFYLCAVTSGSSSYNEQFFGPGTRLTVL.

The chain is built from TRBV19 and TRBJ2-4, with D possibly TRBD1 on 7 matching bases. The CDR3 is 13 residues long. The V end was cut by 3 bases, the J end by 9 bases, with 12 bases between. The germline V gene has CDR1 LNHDA and CDR2 SQIVND (reference sequence). CDR3 region: CASSMTGRRIQYF. The CDR3 DNA is TGTGCCAGTAGTATGACAGGGAGGCGCATTCAGTACTTC.

V gene TRBV27 combines with J gene TRBJ1-1; perhaps TRBD1 as D (6 bases). CDR3 length: 14 amino acids. V shed 6 bases and J shed 4 bases, with 15 bases lying between them. Germline V gene sequence: CDR1 MNHEY, CDR2 SMNVEV (reference sequence). This CDR3 is CASSSQGLSTEAFF. For the CDR3, the DNA is TGTGCCAGCAGCTCTCAGGGGCTCTCCACTGAAGCTTTCTTT.

The gene calls are TRBV5-1 and TRBJ2-2; a weak D match, TRBD2 (6 bases). The CDR3 is 13 residues long. V was pared by 6 bases and J by 5 bases, with 11 bases between. CDR1 is SGHRS and CDR2 is YFSETQ in the germline V gene. CDR3 amino acids: CASNTGGTGELFF. In DNA, the CDR3 is TGCGCCAGCAACACCGGGGGAACCGGGGAGCTGTTTTTT.

A remark on this clone: At one end the junction does not follow the germline gene, possibly because of a read error. J is TRBJ2-1 and V is TRBV7-2; 14 nucleotides agree with TRBD2. Germline V gene lookup returns CDR1 SGHTA and CDR2 FQGNSA. CDR3 length: 16 residues. CDR3 region: CAGSFGLAGGYNEQFF. The CDR3 bases are TGTGCCGGCAGCTTCGGACTAGCGGGAGGATACAATGAGCAGTTCTTC.

This chain links TRBV7-5 with TRBJ2-7; the table's D call TRBD1 went unverified against the DNA. TRBV7-5 counts as a pseudogene. This CDR3 is built from 16 residues. CDR3 amino acids: CARSIPRTGKTYEQYF. The DNA for the CDR3 is TGTGCCAGAAGCATCCCGAGGACAGGAAAAACCTACGAGCAGTACTTC.

The chain recombines TRBV7-9 with TRBJ2-6; D gene ambiguous. CDR1 and CDR2 (germline): SEHNR, FQNEAQ (reference sequence). CDR3 length equals 15 residues. Trimming left V 0 bases short and J 2 bases short, with 5 bases between. The CDR3 sequence: CASSLALPGANVLTF. CDR3 DNA sequence: TGTGCCAGCAGCTTAGCACTCCCTGGGGCCAACGTCCTGACTTTC.